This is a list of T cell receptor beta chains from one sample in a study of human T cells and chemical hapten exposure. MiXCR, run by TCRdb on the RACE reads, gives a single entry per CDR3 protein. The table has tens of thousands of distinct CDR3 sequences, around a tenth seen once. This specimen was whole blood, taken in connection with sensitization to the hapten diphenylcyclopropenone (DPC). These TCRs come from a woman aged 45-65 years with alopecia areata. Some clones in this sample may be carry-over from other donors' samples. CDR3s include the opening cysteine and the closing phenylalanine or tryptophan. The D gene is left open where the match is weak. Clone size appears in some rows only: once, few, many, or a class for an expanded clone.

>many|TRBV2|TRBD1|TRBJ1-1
CATGGQGLTEAFF
TGTGCCACCGGAGGACAGGGTTTGACTGAAGCTTTCTTT
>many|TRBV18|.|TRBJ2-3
CASSPGTQSTDTQYF
TGTGCCAGCTCACCCGGGACTCAAAGCACAGATACGCAGTATTTT
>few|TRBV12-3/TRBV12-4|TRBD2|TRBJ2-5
CASILGLAGTQETQYF
TGTGCCAGCATCTTAGGACTAGCGGGGACCCAAGAGACCCAGTACTTC
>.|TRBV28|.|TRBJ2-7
CASSFGLKDEQYF
TGTGCCAGCAGTTTTGGACTGAAGGACGAGCAGTACTTC
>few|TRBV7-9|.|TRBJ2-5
CASTTGPQETQYF
TGTGCCAGCACAACAGGGCCTCAAGAGACCCAGTACTTC
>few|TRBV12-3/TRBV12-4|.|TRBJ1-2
CASSPSGANGYTF
TGTGCCAGCAGCCCTAGTGGGGCCAATGGCTACACCTTC
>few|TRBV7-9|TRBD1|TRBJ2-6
CASSSRTGPGANVLTF
TGTGCCAGCAGCTCCCGGACAGGTCCCGGGGCCAACGTCCTGACTTTC
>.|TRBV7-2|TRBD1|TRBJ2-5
CASSFDRGETQYF
TGTGCCAGCAGCTTCGACAGGGGCGAGACCCAGTACTTC
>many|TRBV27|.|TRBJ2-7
CASKLGGLSSYEQYF
TGTGCCAGCAAGCTAGGGGGGCTCAGCTCCTACGAGCAGTACTTC
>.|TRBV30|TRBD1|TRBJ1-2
CAWRTGAYGYTF
TGTGCCTGGAGAACAGGGGCCTATGGCTACACCTTC
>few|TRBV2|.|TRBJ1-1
CASRETGLNTEAFF
TGTGCCAGCAGAGAAACAGGGCTGAACACTGAAGCTTTCTTT
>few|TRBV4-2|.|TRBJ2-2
CASRSDGTGELFF
TGTGCCAGCAGGTCTGACGGCACCGGGGAGCTGTTTTTT
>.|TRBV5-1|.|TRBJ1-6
CASSLAGRQSSPLHF
TGCGCCAGCAGCTTGGCCGGGAGACAATCCTCACCCCTCCACTTT
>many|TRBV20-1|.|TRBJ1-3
CSASLRAGGSRPGNTIYF
TGCAGTGCTAGCCTCCGTGCGGGGGGGAGCCGTCCTGGAAACACCATATATTTT
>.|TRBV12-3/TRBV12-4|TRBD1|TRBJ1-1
CASSSGQGPEAFF
TGTGCCAGCAGCTCCGGACAGGGCCCTGAAGCTTTCTTT
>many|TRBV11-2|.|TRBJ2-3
CASSPDGSTDTQYF
TGTGCCAGCAGTCCAGACGGGTCCACAGATACGCAGTATTTT
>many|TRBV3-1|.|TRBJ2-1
CASRSSGRGNEQFF
TGTGCCAGCAGGTCCAGCGGGCGAGGAAATGAGCAGTTCTTC
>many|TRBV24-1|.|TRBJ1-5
CATSGKGTIQPQHF
TGTGCCACCAGTGGCAAGGGGACTATTCAGCCCCAGCATTTT
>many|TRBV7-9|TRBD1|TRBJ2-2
CASSPNRGTGELFF
TGTGCCAGCAGCCCGAACAGGGGCACCGGGGAGCTGTTTTTT
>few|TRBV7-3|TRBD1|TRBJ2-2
CASSLEQGAGGELFF
TGTGCCAGCAGCTTAGAACAGGGGGCTGGCGGGGAGCTGTTTTTT
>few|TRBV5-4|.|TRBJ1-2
CASSSQTGASYGYTF
TGTGCCAGCAGCTCACAGACGGGGGCTAGCTATGGCTACACCTTC
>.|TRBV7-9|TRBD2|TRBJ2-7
CASSLSAGVYF
TGTGCCAGCAGCTTATCGGCGGGAGTTTACTTC
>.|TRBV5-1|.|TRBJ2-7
CASSFQGTSYEQYF
TGCGCCAGCAGCTTTCAGGGGACTTCCTACGAGCAGTACTTC
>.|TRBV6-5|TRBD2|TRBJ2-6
CASSSGTPNVLTF
TGTGCCAGCAGTAGCGGGACCCCAAACGTCCTGACTTTC
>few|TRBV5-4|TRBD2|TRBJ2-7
CASSLALAGRYEQYF
TGTGCCAGCAGCTTGGCCCTAGCGGGAAGATACGAGCAGTACTTC
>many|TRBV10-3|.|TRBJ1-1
CAISPEVDTEAFF
TGTGCCATCAGCCCCGAGGTGGACACTGAAGCTTTCTTT
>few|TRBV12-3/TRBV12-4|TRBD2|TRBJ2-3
CASSFLAGLTDTQYF
TGTGCCAGCAGTTTCCTAGCGGGGTTGACAGATACGCAGTATTTT
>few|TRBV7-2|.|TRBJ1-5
CASNPWAGGASNQPQHF
TGTGCCAGCAACCCCTGGGCGGGGGGCGCTAGCAATCAGCCCCAGCATTTT
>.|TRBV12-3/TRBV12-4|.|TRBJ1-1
CASSPAGAKNTEAFF
TGTGCCAGCAGTCCTGCAGGTGCGAAGAACACTGAAGCTTTCTTT